The entry below describes one T cell receptor (beta chain). With 60 Vbeta and 13 Jbeta primers, the PCR was carried out. TCRdb's table, derived via immunoSEQ multiplex PCR, lists solely in-frame clones and lacks some. This table has around 140,000 clones, over 70% appearing once. This CDR3 comprises 12 residues. V lost 6 bases to trimming and J lost 11 bases, with 16 bases between them. From germline, CDR1 is LGHNT and CDR2 FRNRAP. The data derive from a study of cytomegalovirus exposure and HLA in healthy donors. Sequenced material: PBMCs. The rearrangement links TRBV12-5 to TRBJ1-1; D is unresolved. This clonotype was obtained from a woman under 30 in good health and CMV-seronegative. CDR3 in amino acids: CASGPLRTGAFF. CDR3 nucleotides: TGTGCTAGTGGCCCTCTTAGAACCGGGGCTTTCTTT.